The 14 T cell receptor beta chains in this list originate from one sample, sequenced in a study of technical replicates of blood from a few donors. Some clones are missing from TCRdb's copy, which holds only in-frame ones; the method was immunoSEQ multiplex PCR. This repertoire shows 75,000 to 95,000 clones, around 90% found once; its top ten account for over 0.2%. Sequencing used T cells isolated from PBMCs. These receptors all come from a human donor in good health.

The chain uses TRBV7-2 and TRBJ2-5, with 9 positions matching TRBD2. Germline V gene sequence: CDR1 SGHTA, CDR2 FQGNSA. The CDR3 runs to 16 residues. The V segment lost 5 bases and the J segment 4 bases; nucleotides outside the gene matches: 11. The CDR3 spells CASSEGLAGSRETQYF. For the CDR3, the DNA is TGTGCCAGCAGCGAGGGACTAGCCGGATCTCGAGAGACCCAGTACTTC.

The V gene is TRBV6-5, the J gene TRBJ2-7; D is possibly TRBD1 (5 bases). The CDR3 contains 15 residues. Trimming took 6 bases from V and 3 from J, leaving 18 bases between them. The germline V gene encodes CDR1 MNHEY and CDR2 SVGAGI. CDR3 sequence: CASRLQGQSIYEQYF. The CDR3 DNA reads TGTGCCAGCAGATTGCAGGGCCAAAGTATCTACGAGCAGTACTTC.

This chain links TRBV6-1 with TRBJ1-5; tentative D call: TRBD1 (5 bases). The length of the CDR3 is 15 residues. Trimming cost V 6 bases and J 5 bases, with 17 bases left between them. CDR1 and CDR2 from the germline V gene are MNHNS and SASEGT. CDR3 nucleotides: TGTGCCAGCAGAAAGGACACGGATACGTATCAGCCCCAGCATTTT. Protein product: CASRKDTDTYQPQHF.

As to this clone: Within the sample, other DNA sequences also encode this same CDR3. The gene calls are TRBV7-9 and TRBJ1-1, with TRBD1 as a possible D gene (6 bases). The CDR3 runs 13 residues. V was cut by 3 bases and J by 1 base, with 6 bases left in between. Germline V lookup: CDR1 SEHNR, CDR2 FQNEAQ (reference sequence). CDR3 in amino acids: CASSLTGNTEAFF. The DNA for the CDR3 is TGTGCCAGCAGCTTGACAGGGAACACTGAAGCTTTCTTT.

The table lists this clone with a few counts. The rearrangement uses TRBV15 and TRBJ1-1, with 7 bases aligning to TRBD1. The CDR3 spans 14 residues. The ends lost 4 bases at V and 1 base at J; junction bases unmatched: 3. CDR1 and CDR2 (germline): LNHNV, YYDKDF (reference sequence). Here the CDR3 reads CATSINRGNTEAFF. CDR3 coding DNA: TGTGCCACCAGCATAAACAGGGGGAACACTGAAGCTTTCTTT.

The genes are TRBV7-8 and TRBJ2-2, with D perhaps matching TRBD2 (6 bases). The CDR3 loop spans 13 amino acids. CDR1 and CDR2 from the germline V gene are SGHVS and FQNEAQ. Trimming shortened V by 4 bases and J by 8 bases, and 11 bases separated the two germline ends. The CDR3 nucleotides read TGTGCCAGCAGCTCTATTCGGGAGGGGGAGCTGTTTTTT. This sequence encodes CASSSIREGELFF.

The chain has TRBV19 and TRBJ2-5; weak D call: TRBD2 (6 bases). V was trimmed by 5 bases and J by 5 bases, leaving 15 bases between them. CDR1 LNHDA and CDR2 SQIVND come from the germline V gene (reference sequence). This CDR3 spans 14 amino acids. The chain's CDR3 is CASSSEGRKETQYF. In DNA, the CDR3 is TGTGCCAGTAGTTCCGAGGGGAGGAAGGAGACCCAGTACTTC.

For the CDR3, the DNA is TGCGCCAGCAGTCTCACGCTAACTAGCGGGGGGGCAGATACGCAGTATTTT. The encoded protein is CASSLTLTSGGADTQYF. The J gene is TRBJ2-3, the V gene TRBV4-1; the match to TRBD2 covers 13 bases. This CDR3 has 17 residues. V trimming: 6 bases; J trimming: 4 bases; junction bases outside the gene matches: 10. CDR1 and CDR2 (germline): MGHRA, YSYEKL.

The chain employs TRBV25-1 and TRBJ1-2, with a tentative D call TRBD1 (5 bases). This CDR3 has 17 residues. V lost 3 bases to trimming and J lost 4 bases, with 21 bases between them. CDR1 MGHDK and CDR2 SYGVNS come from the germline V gene. The CDR3 DNA sequence: TGTGCCAGCAGTGACCTGACAGACCCTACGGCCTTCTATGGCTACACCTTC. The encoded protein is CASSDLTDPTAFYGYTF.

CDR3 loop: CASSLQGLDYGYTF. In nucleotides, the CDR3 is TGTGCCAGCAGCTTACAGGGTCTAGACTATGGCTACACCTTC. This sequence joins TRBV7-9 and TRBJ1-2; TRBD1 is a possible D gene (5 bases). CDR3 size: 14 residues. Germline loops: CDR1 SEHNR, CDR2 FQNEAQ (reference sequence). Deletions cut 2 bases from V and 3 bases from J, with 10 bases between.

The chain carries TRBV30 and TRBJ1-2; tentative D call: TRBD1 (5 bases). The CDR3 has 14 residues. Germline V CDR1 and CDR2: GTSNPN, SVGIG (reference sequence). V gave up 3 bases and J gave up 8 bases, with 19 bases separating them. The CDR3, as DNA: TGTGCCTGGAGAATGGGACGGGGACTGATAGGCTACACCTTC. It codes for CAWRMGRGLIGYTF.

V is TRBV4-1 and J is TRBJ1-2; TRBD1 agrees at 9 bases. This CDR3 contains 15 residues. V shed 0 bases, J shed 4 bases, and the junction held 3 bases outside the gene matches. Germline lookup yields CDR1 MGHRA and CDR2 YSYEKL. DNA for the CDR3: TGCGCCAGCAGCCAAGATGGGGACAGGGCCTATGGCTACACCTTC. Encoded protein: CASSQDGDRAYGYTF.

The rearrangement joins TRBV10-3 to TRBJ1-1, with 7 bases identical to TRBD1. Germline CDR1 is ENHRY and CDR2 is SYGVKD. V lost 6 bases and J lost 5; bases outside the gene matches: 6. This CDR3 is built from 13 residues. CDR3 amino acids: CAISRDRVTEAFF. As DNA, the CDR3 is TGTGCCATCAGCCGAGACAGGGTAACTGAAGCTTTCTTT.

V and J are TRBV11-2 and TRBJ1-2; tentatively, D is TRBD1 (6 bases). Germline assignment: CDR1 SGHAT and CDR2 FQNNGV. V lost 1 base and J 4 bases, leaving 13 bases between the germline ends. CDR3 size: 15 residues. CDR3 loop: CASSLGDARGYGYTF. CDR3 coding DNA: TGTGCCAGCAGCTTAGGGGATGCCAGGGGCTATGGCTACACCTTC. The complete variable domain, with remaining parts taken from reference TRBV11-2 and TRBJ1-2, reads EAGVAQSPRYKIIEKRQSVAFWCNPISGHATLYWYQQILGQGPKLLIQFQNNGVVDDSQLPKDRFSAERLKGVDSTLKIQPAKLEDSAVYLCASSLGDARGYGYTFGSGTRLTVV.